This paragraph reports one TCR beta chain. Its antigen is not known. The CDR3 loop spans 16 amino acids. The germline gives CDR1 MNHEY, CDR2 SMNVEV (reference sequence). With V trimmed by 4 bases and J by 0 bases, 5 bases remained unmatched. Treatment: roughly ten-day PBMC culture with coronavirus spike peptide pools or control peptides (ViraFEST assay). One should note that the unexposed donor's CD4+ T cells were collected before the COVID-19 pandemic (2011-2018). In the ViraFEST assay, peptide-pool expansion preceded TCR sequencing of expanded clonotypes. The data were taken from a study of vaccination and CD4 T cells after COVID-19. Study-wide context: Collection of post-vaccine samples followed dose two by a median around 72 days, spanning a range of 14 to 241.

Study results and limitations: Convalescent patients gained a median approximately 90% of their reactive clones only post-vaccination.

An Oncomine TCR Beta short-read assay was used to sequence the DNA from cultured CD4+ T cells. TCRdb re-called the PCR reads with MiXCR, one entry per CDR3 protein. The table includes approximately 8,500 distinct CDR3 sequences, approximately 60% detected once. The chain combines TRBV27 with TRBJ1-5, with 8 bases lining up with TRBD1. The clonotype was recovered from a human donor in good health. Sequenced sample: CD4+ T cells from blood, cultured in vitro. The CDR3 DNA sequence: TGTGCCAGCAGTTCCCGACAGGGGCATAGCAATCAGCCCCAGCATTTT. Its protein product is CASSSRQGHSNQPQHF.